A selection of T cell receptor beta chains follows, all from one sample in a study of OX40 agonist ivuxolimab in advanced cancers. Assay used: immunoSEQ multiplex PCR; TCRdb lists only in-frame clones, some missing. The table lists about 80,000 clones, approximately 85% of them singletons. Material: CD4+ or CD8+ T cells sorted from blood, obtained in a trial of the OX40 agonist ivuxolimab. These receptors were obtained from an adult with an advanced solid tumor such as melanoma, head and neck, liver or kidney cancer. The CDR3 runs from the conserved cysteine through the conserved F or W. D genes are given only for firm matches. The size of a clone is reported for some rows only, either as once, few or many, or as a class for expanded clones.

CSARLHEQYF | TGCAGTGCTAGGCTCCACGAGCAGTACTTC | 10 | TRBJ2-7 | TRBV20-1 | once | NA
CAWSVWANYGYTF | TGTGCCTGGAGTGTTTGGGCTAACTATGGCTACACCTTC | 13 | TRBJ1-2 | TRBV30 | NA | NA
CASETGFYEQYF | TGTGCCAGCGAGACAGGATTTTACGAGCAGTACTTC | 12 | TRBJ2-7 | TRBV2 | NA | NA
CASSSEYRAAGIQYF | TGTGCCAGCAGTTCCGAATACAGGGCGGCGGGCATTCAGTACTTC | 15 | TRBJ2-4 | TRBV6-5 | NA | NA
CASSLAQTRGLAGAETQYF | TGTGCCAGCAGCTTAGCCCAGACCAGGGGACTAGCGGGGGCCGAGACCCAGTACTTC | 19 | TRBJ2-5 | TRBV11-2 | few | TRBD2
CAISVSDRGGTEAFF | TGTGCCATCAGTGTGTCGGACAGGGGCGGGACTGAAGCTTTCTTT | 15 | TRBJ1-1 | TRBV10-3 | NA | TRBD1
CASRPWAGPAYEQYF | TGTGCCAGCAGACCCTGGGCAGGGCCGGCCTACGAGCAGTACTTC | 15 | TRBJ2-7 | TRBV6-1 | once | NA
CASSVAYGNEKLFF | TGTGCCAGCAGTGTGGCCTACGGGAACGAAAAACTGTTTTTT | 14 | TRBJ1-4 | TRBV2 | NA | NA
CASSWPGTADEKLFF | TGTGCCAGCAGCTGGCCCGGGACAGCGGATGAAAAACTGTTTTTT | 15 | TRBJ1-4 | TRBV7-9 | NA | TRBD1
CASSRPRVPNEQFF | TGTGCCAGCAGCCGACCCAGGGTCCCCAATGAGCAGTTCTTC | 14 | TRBJ2-1 | TRBV7-8 | NA | NA
CSVGQGQDTQYF | TGCAGCGTTGGGCAGGGTCAAGATACGCAGTATTTT | 12 | TRBJ2-3 | TRBV29-1 | NA | NA
CASSDGGALGSYEQYF | TGTGCCAGCAGTGACGGCGGGGCCCTGGGGAGCTACGAGCAGTACTTC | 16 | TRBJ2-7 | TRBV6-1 | NA | NA
CASSLGGDEQYF | TGTGCCAGCAGCTTAGGGGGAGACGAGCAGTACTTC | 12 | TRBJ2-7 | TRBV7-9 | NA | NA
CASSSSLGGRGYEQYF | TGTGCCAGCAGTAGTTCCCTCGGGGGAAGAGGTTACGAGCAGTACTTC | 16 | TRBJ2-7 | TRBV6-4 | NA | NA
CASSEALQGNQPQHF | TGTGCCAGCAGTGAAGCGTTACAGGGAAATCAGCCCCAGCATTTT | 15 | TRBJ1-5 | TRBV6-1 | once | NA
CATSSTRGPNEKLFF | TGTGCCACCAGCAGTACACGGGGACCCAATGAAAAACTGTTTTTT | 15 | TRBJ1-4 | TRBV15 | NA | NA
CASSSGGGMSYEQYF | TGTGCCAGCAGCTCAGGGGGCGGCATGTCCTACGAGCAGTACTTC | 15 | TRBJ2-7 | TRBV11-2 | NA | TRBD1
CASSLGDGFQPQHF | TGCGCCAGCAGCTTAGGAGACGGATTTCAGCCCCAGCATTTT | 14 | TRBJ1-5 | TRBV5-1 | NA | NA
CASKGGAGGGTGELFF | TGTGCCAGTAAGGGGGGAGCGGGAGGCGGCACCGGGGAGCTGTTTTTT | 16 | TRBJ2-2 | TRBV19 | NA | TRBD2
CSARKGGAQYF | TGCAGTGCTAGGAAAGGGGGGGCCCAGTACTTC | 11 | TRBJ2-5 | TRBV20-1 | NA | NA
CASSQMQGQFGTQYF | TGTGCCAGCAGCCAAATGCAGGGACAGTTTGGGACCCAGTACTTC | 15 | TRBJ2-5 | TRBV5-5 | NA | TRBD1
CASSPSGVSYNEQFF | TGTGCCAGCAGCCCAAGCGGGGTTTCCTACAATGAGCAGTTCTTC | 15 | TRBJ2-1 | TRBV9 | once | TRBD2
CASSPSLGRGTEAFF | TGTGCCAGCAGCCCCAGTCTTGGACGGGGGACGGAAGCTTTCTTT | 15 | TRBJ1-1 | TRBV14 | NA | NA
CATSRGGRGNTIYF | TGTGCCACCAGCAGAGGGGGTCGAGGAAACACCATATATTTT | 14 | TRBJ1-3 | TRBV15 | NA | NA
CASSPSFSYEQYF | TGTGCCAGCAGCCCGTCCTTCTCCTACGAGCAGTACTTC | 13 | TRBJ2-7 | TRBV28 | NA | NA
CASSRQGQGNEKLFF | TGTGCCAGCAGCCGTCAGGGACAGGGAAATGAAAAACTGTTTTTT | 15 | TRBJ1-4 | TRBV5-8 | NA | TRBD1
CASSFAQLGYEQYF | TGTGCCAGCAGTTTTGCCCAACTAGGATACGAGCAGTACTTC | 14 | TRBJ2-7 | TRBV28 | NA | NA
CASSRHRGLNQPQHF | TGCGCCAGCAGCCGACATAGGGGGTTGAATCAGCCCCAGCATTTT | 15 | TRBJ1-5 | TRBV5-4 | NA | NA
CASSLAGMNNEQFF | TGTGCCAGCAGCTTAGCGGGAATGAACAATGAGCAGTTCTTC | 14 | TRBJ2-1 | TRBV11-3 | once | NA
CAWAGGNYGYTF | TGTGCCTGGGCAGGGGGGAACTATGGCTACACCTTC | 12 | TRBJ1-2 | TRBV30 | few | TRBD1
CASRPRTGNEQFF | TGTGCCTCCCGTCCCCGTACGGGCAATGAGCAGTTCTTC | 13 | TRBJ2-1 | TRBV30 | NA | NA
CASSPALRQGDQPQHF | TGTGCCAGCTCACCCGCCCTAAGACAGGGGGATCAGCCCCAGCATTTT | 16 | TRBJ1-5 | TRBV18 | NA | TRBD1
CASSLAHNTEAFF | TGTGCCAGCAGCTTAGCTCATAACACTGAAGCTTTCTTT | 13 | TRBJ1-1 | TRBV7-2 | NA | NA
CATRTSGSLFYNEQFF | TGTGCCACTCGGACTAGCGGGAGCCTTTTCTACAATGAGCAGTTCTTC | 16 | TRBJ2-1 | TRBV19 | NA | TRBD2
CASSNDRDRGYTF | TGTGCCAGTAGTAACGACAGGGATCGTGGCTACACCTTC | 13 | TRBJ1-2 | TRBV19 | once | TRBD1
CASSLTSGRANPTDTQYF | TGTGCCAGCAGCCTGACTAGCGGGAGGGCCAACCCAACAGATACGCAGTATTTT | 18 | TRBJ2-3 | TRBV9 | once | TRBD2
CASSVEPGELFF | TGTGCCAGCAGTGTAGAACCCGGGGAGCTGTTTTTT | 12 | TRBJ2-2 | TRBV2 | few | NA
CASSLLGAGASLGYTF | TGTGCCAGCAGCTTGTTAGGCGCAGGGGCGTCCTTAGGCTACACCTTC | 16 | TRBJ1-2 | TRBV7-2 | once | NA
CASSLGAYTEAFF | TGTGCCAGCAGCTTAGGGGCGTACACTGAAGCTTTCTTT | 13 | TRBJ1-1 | TRBV11-3 | NA | NA
CASSLRTAKETQYF | TGTGCCAGCAGCTTAAGGACAGCTAAAGAGACCCAGTACTTC | 14 | TRBJ2-5 | TRBV7-2 | NA | NA
CSVAGRVSTDTQYF | TGCAGCGTTGCAGGGAGGGTAAGCACAGATACGCAGTATTTT | 14 | TRBJ2-3 | TRBV29-1 | NA | TRBD2
CATSRDGGVMGEAFF | TGTGCCACCAGCAGAGATGGTGGGGTTATGGGGGAAGCTTTCTTT | 15 | TRBJ1-1 | TRBV15 | medium-sized | NA
CASSSLTTYNEQFF | TGTGCCAGCAGCTCATTAACAACCTACAATGAGCAGTTCTTC | 14 | TRBJ2-1 | TRBV7-9 | NA | NA
CASSLRGQSYGYTF | TGTGCCAGCAGTTTAAGAGGGCAGTCCTATGGCTACACCTTC | 14 | TRBJ1-2 | TRBV28 | once | NA
CAISEYILTYEQYF | TGTGCCATCAGTGAGTACATTCTTACCTACGAGCAGTACTTC | 14 | TRBJ2-7 | TRBV10-3 | once | NA